A single sample is the source of the 31 T cell receptor beta chains below, sequenced in a study of shared clonotypes between healthy human individuals. Only CD45RO-negative cells positively selected for CCR7 counted as naive CD8 cells, so terminally differentiated effector memory CD45RA+ cells were excluded. The repertoire was sequenced with immunoSEQ multiplex PCR; TCRdb's copy has only in-frame clones and lacks some. Of roughly 2.1 million clones in the sample, approximately 94% were seen once. Input material: naive CD8+ T cells from PBMCs. These receptors all stem from a man between 18 and 35 years old in good health. Some clones in this sample may be carry-over from other donors' samples.

This clone occurred once. The V and J genes are TRBV6-1 and TRBJ2-1, with 8 bases matching TRBD2. Germline V gene lookup returns CDR1 MNHNS and CDR2 SASEGT. The J segment lost 9 bases and the V segment lost 4 bases, leaving 14 bases of the junction unmatched. The CDR3 covers 16 residues. CDR3 in amino acids: CASSVLSGAALGEQFF. The CDR3 DNA reads TGTGCCAGCAGTGTGCTTAGCGGGGCCGCTCTTGGTGAGCAGTTCTTC.

The rearrangement uses TRBV30 and TRBJ1-1; D is uncertain. This CDR3 spans 11 amino acids. CDR1 is GTSNPN and CDR2 is SVGIG in the germline V gene (reference sequence). Trimming took off 4 bases at V and 11 bases at J, with 14 bases between the two ends. The CDR3 nucleotides read TGTGCCTGGATTATCTTCCAGGCGGCTTTCTTT. Translated, it gives CAWIIFQAAFF.

This CDR3 is CASSQERWKANYGYTF. CDR3 DNA: TGTGCCAGCAGCCAAGAGCGGTGGAAAGCTAACTATGGCTACACCTTC. This chain links TRBV4-2 with TRBJ1-2; D gene uncertain. V was clipped by 0 bases and J by 0 bases, with 11 bases between them. Germline V gives CDR1 LGHNA, CDR2 YNFKEQ. The CDR3 runs 16 residues.

The genes are TRBV6-6 and TRBJ2-1; D is unresolved. CDR1 and CDR2 from the germline V gene are MNHNY and SVGAGI (reference sequence). V shed 5 bases and J shed 5 bases, with 10 bases lying between them. This CDR3 contains 13 residues. This CDR3 reads CASSRTVNNEQFF. The CDR3 DNA sequence: TGTGCCAGCAGTCGGACCGTGAACAATGAGCAGTTCTTC.

The chain couples TRBV6-1 to TRBJ1-1; no firm D call. The CDR3 is 14 amino acids. V shed 2 bases and J shed 1 base, with 8 bases lying between them. The germline V gene encodes CDR1 MNHNS and CDR2 SASEGT. The CDR3 DNA sequence: TGTGCCAGCAGTGAAATACCGGAGAACACTGAAGCTTTCTTT. It codes for CASSEIPENTEAFF.

The V gene is TRBV28, the J gene TRBJ2-7, with 9 bases aligning to TRBD1. This CDR3 spans 13 amino acids. The V and J ends lost 8 bases and 2 bases, in that order; junction bases with no gene match: 4. Germline CDR1 reads MDHEN; CDR2 reads SYDVKM. The CDR3 DNA follows: TGTGCCAGCCGTCGGGACAGGGCCTACGAGCAGTACTTC. Protein product: CASRRDRAYEQYF.

This chain joins TRBV4-1 and TRBJ1-1; perhaps TRBD1 as D (5 bases). V shed 0 bases and J shed 6 bases, with 20 bases lying between them. The CDR3 runs 17 residues. Germline V CDR1 and CDR2: MGHRA, YSYEKL. The CDR3 loop is CASSQDKQGWYGPEAFF. Written as DNA, the CDR3 is TGCGCCAGCAGCCAAGATAAGCAGGGTTGGTATGGTCCTGAAGCTTTCTTT.

This clone was detected once. Additional DNA sequences in this sample encode the identical CDR3. The chain combines TRBV19 with TRBJ2-1; 8 bases fit TRBD2. This CDR3 region has 15 residues. The V gene's germline CDR1 is LNHDA and CDR2 SQIVND (reference sequence). The V and J ends lost 3 bases and 1 base, in that order; junction bases with no gene match: 2. The CDR3 DNA sequence: TGTGCCAGTAGTATCAAGCGGGGGTCCTACAATGAGCAGTTCTTC. Translating it yields CASSIKRGSYNEQFF.

The chain joins TRBV7-9 to TRBJ2-7; 7 nucleotides line up with TRBD2. The CDR3 runs to 13 residues. V lost 4 bases to trimming and J lost 4 bases; unmatched junction nucleotides: 4. Germline-derived CDR1 and CDR2 are SEHNR and FQNEAQ (reference sequence). The CDR3 DNA reads TGTGCCAGCAGCTCAGGACTAGAATACGAGCAGTACTTC. This translates into CASSSGLEYEQYF. The whole variable domain, filled in from reference TRBV7-9 and TRBJ2-7, reads DTGVSQNPRHKITKRGQNVTFRCDPISEHNRLYWYRQTLGQGPEFLTYFQNEAQLEKSRLLSDRFSAERPKGSFSTLEIQRTEQGDSAMYLCASSSGLEYEQYFGPGTRLTVT.

The V gene is TRBV14, the J gene TRBJ1-5; 7 bases match TRBD1. V dropped 5 bases and J dropped 6; count of bases not matched to a gene: 7. CDR1 and CDR2 (germline): SGHDN, FVKESK. This CDR3 spans 14 amino acids. The CDR3 nucleotides are TGTGCCAGCAGCATGACAGGGCCTGGTCAGCCCCAGCATTTT. Translated, it gives CASSMTGPGQPQHF.

The sample holds one count of this clone. The chain recombines TRBV11-2 with TRBJ2-7; tentative D call: TRBD2 (5 bases). Trimming pared 1 base from V and 7 bases from J, leaving 20 bases between. This CDR3 region has 16 residues. Looked up from germline, CDR1 is SGHAT and CDR2 is FQNNGV. CDR3 protein: CASSLAAGLAMREQYF. CDR3 DNA sequence: TGTGCCAGCAGCTTAGCCGCGGGTCTGGCAATGCGGGAGCAGTACTTC. The full variable domain, in which reference TRBV11-2 and TRBJ2-7 provide the parts outside the CDR3, is EAGVAQSPRYKIIEKRQSVAFWCNPISGHATLYWYQQILGQGPKLLIQFQNNGVVDDSQLPKDRFSAERLKGVDSTLKIQPAKLEDSAVYLCASSLAAGLAMREQYFGPGTRLTVT.

This clone was observed a single time. This sample also contains other DNA sequences that code for the same CDR3. The chain has TRBV29-1 and TRBJ2-1; D not resolved. CDR3 length: 11 amino acids. V shed 4 bases and J shed 1 base, with 2 bases lying between them. Germline assignment: CDR1 SQVTM and CDR2 ANQGSEA. The CDR3 spells CSVGSYNEQFF. The CDR3 DNA follows: TGCAGCGTTGGTTCCTACAATGAGCAGTTCTTC.

The chain recombines TRBV28 with TRBJ2-7, with 9 bases identical to TRBD1. The CDR3 covers 17 residues. The V gene's germline CDR1 is MDHEN and CDR2 SYDVKM. After removal of 3 bases from V and 1 base from J, the junction contained 10 bases not matched to a gene. Here the CDR3 DNA reads TGTGCCAGCAGTTTTGAATCCGGGACAGGGAGGTCCTACGAGCAGTACTTC. Translated: CASSFESGTGRSYEQYF.

The rearrangement links TRBV2 to TRBJ2-5, with D perhaps assigned TRBD1 or TRBD2 (6 bases each). Germline V gene lookup returns CDR1 SNHLY and CDR2 FYNNEI. Trimming pared 3 bases from V and 4 bases from J, leaving 24 bases between. The CDR3 runs 18 residues. Here the CDR3 DNA reads TGTGCCAGCAGTGATGGAGTGGGCACAGGGAGGCGAACAGAGACCCAGTACTTC. Translation: CASSDGVGTGRRTETQYF.

V usage is TRBV4-2 and J usage is TRBJ2-7; D is undetermined. In germline, CDR1 is LGHNA, CDR2 YNFKEQ. The ends were cut back, 3 bases at V and 2 bases at J, with 11 bases in the middle. The CDR3 spans 14 residues. The CDR3 DNA sequence: TGTGCCAGCAGCCAGTTGGGCAATCCCTACGAGCAGTACTTC. This gives the protein CASSQLGNPYEQYF.

The rearrangement links TRBV7-9 to TRBJ2-6; either TRBD1 or TRBD2 may supply D (5 bases each). The length of the CDR3 is 16 residues. V lost 0 bases, J lost 3 bases, and 9 bases lay in between. CDR1 is SEHNR, CDR2 FQNEAQ, per germline (reference sequence). The CDR3 loop reads CASSLALGDGANVLTF. The CDR3 bases are TGTGCCAGCAGCTTAGCGCTGGGGGATGGGGCCAACGTCCTGACTTTC.

The CDR3 region has the DNA TGTGCCAGCAAGGACCCCTACGAGCAGTACTTC. Translation gives CASKDPYEQYF. The J gene is TRBJ2-7, the V gene TRBV6-5; the D is unclear. Trimming shortened V by 7 bases and J by 2 bases, and 6 bases separated the two germline ends. Per the germline V gene, CDR1 is MNHEY and CDR2 is SVGAGI. The CDR3 consists of 11 residues.

This rearrangement joins TRBV13 to TRBJ1-1; D remains unclear. This CDR3 comprises 16 residues. Trimming stripped 4 bases from V and 6 bases from J, with 21 bases between. Germline values: CDR1 PRHDT, CDR2 FYEKMQ (reference sequence). CDR3 nucleotides: TGTGCCAGCAGCTCCCAAACTTACATGGGAGGCGCTGAAGCTTTCTTT. The encoded protein is CASSSQTYMGGAEAFF.

CDR3 region: CASSSVGLADYEQYF. CDR3 DNA sequence: TGTGCCAGCAGCTCCGTTGGACTAGCGGACTACGAGCAGTACTTC. The V and J genes are TRBV7-2 and TRBJ2-7, with 10 bases identical to TRBD2. Unmatched junction bases numbered 6, after V lost 4 bases and J lost 3 bases. Germline values: CDR1 SGHTA, CDR2 FQGNSA. The length of the CDR3 is 15 residues.

The chain couples TRBV2 to TRBJ1-1, with D tentatively TRBD1 (6 bases). The CDR3 loop spans 15 amino acids. The ends were cut back, 3 bases at V and 4 bases at J, with 15 bases in the middle. Germline V gives CDR1 SNHLY, CDR2 FYNNEI. CDR3 protein: CASSDLTGTGTEAFF. CDR3 coding DNA: TGTGCCAGCAGTGATTTAACAGGGACCGGCACTGAAGCTTTCTTT.

This CDR3 is CASSEHTGSTDTQYF. The CDR3 DNA reads as TGTGCCAGCAGCGAACATACAGGGAGCACAGATACGCAGTATTTT. V usage is TRBV7-3 and J usage is TRBJ2-3, with TRBD1 as a possible D gene (6 bases). V was shortened by 5 bases and J by 0 bases, with 12 bases between the two germline ends. Germline V gives CDR1 SGHTA, CDR2 FQGTGA. The CDR3 has 15 amino acids.

This clone appeared a single time. V and J are TRBV28 and TRBJ1-1; 7 bases align to TRBD1. The germline V gene has CDR1 MDHEN and CDR2 SYDVKM. CDR3 size: 15 residues. The trim removed 2 bases at V and 6 bases at J, leaving 9 bases unmatched. CDR3 amino acids: CASSLQGTGAPEAFF. In DNA form, the CDR3 reads TGTGCCAGCAGTTTACAGGGAACAGGGGCGCCTGAAGCTTTCTTT.

The CDR3 sequence: CASRFFNREQYF. The CDR3, as DNA: TGTGCCAGCAGATTCTTCAATCGCGAGCAGTACTTC. This chain joins TRBV6-5 and TRBJ2-7; D is undetermined. Trimming took 6 bases from V and 6 from J, leaving 12 bases between them. Per germline, CDR1 MNHEY and CDR2 SVGAGI. The CDR3 contains 12 residues.

The chain joins TRBV7-9 to TRBJ1-1; D perhaps matches TRBD1 (6 bases). V was clipped by 8 bases and J by 1 base, with 20 bases between them. From germline, CDR1 is SEHNR and CDR2 FQNEAQ (reference sequence). This CDR3 is built from 16 residues. This CDR3 reads CASGAGAVNPNTEAFF. Here the CDR3 DNA reads TGTGCCAGCGGCGCAGGGGCCGTGAATCCGAACACTGAAGCTTTCTTT.

The rearrangement uses TRBV27 and TRBJ1-2, with a possible D match to TRBD1 (5 bases). The germline V and J ends were trimmed by 2 bases and 1 base, with 8 bases remaining between them. Germline V gives CDR1 MNHEY, CDR2 SMNVEV (reference sequence). This CDR3 region has 14 residues. The DNA of the CDR3 is TGTGCCAGCAGTTTAAACGGGGGTAACTATGGCTACACCTTC. Protein product: CASSLNGGNYGYTF.

V gene TRBV6-6 combines with J gene TRBJ1-1, with D unclear. The CDR3 loop spans 13 amino acids. Germline CDR1 is MNHNY and CDR2 is SVGAGI (reference sequence). V was clipped by 4 bases and J by 1 base, with 7 bases between them. The CDR3 DNA follows: TGTGCCAGCAGTTCCTCAGGGAACACTGAAGCTTTCTTT. This gives the protein CASSSSGNTEAFF.

The genes are TRBV9 and TRBJ2-1, with TRBD2 matching over 15 bases. The CDR3 has 21 amino acids. J was trimmed by 0 bases and V by 3 bases; bases with no gene match: 13. In germline, CDR1 is SGDLS, CDR2 YYNGEE. CDR3 loop: CASSATLGLAGGPGSYNEQFF. The DNA for the CDR3 is TGTGCCAGCAGCGCAACTTTGGGACTAGCGGGAGGCCCCGGCTCCTACAATGAGCAGTTCTTC.

V and J are TRBV28 and TRBJ1-5, with D perhaps TRBD1 (5 bases). This CDR3 contains 13 residues. Per the germline V gene, CDR1 is MDHEN and CDR2 is SYDVKM. Trimming stripped 7 bases from V and 6 bases from J, with 13 bases between. For the CDR3, the DNA is TGTGCCAGCAAACTGGGGGAGGGTCAGCCCCAGCATTTT. Protein product: CASKLGEGQPQHF.

CDR3 residues: CASSHHLGASGELFF. In nucleotides, the CDR3 is TGTGCCAGCAGCCATCACCTTGGGGCCAGCGGGGAGCTGTTTTTT. The gene calls are TRBV14 and TRBJ2-2; D is perhaps TRBD1 (5 bases). This CDR3 comprises 15 residues. The germline V and J ends were trimmed by 3 bases and 7 bases, with 15 bases remaining between them. Germline V gene sequence: CDR1 SGHDN, CDR2 FVKESK.

The chain is built from TRBV9 and TRBJ2-1; 10 bases match TRBD2. The CDR3 is 16 amino acids. V lost 4 bases and J lost 8; bases outside the gene matches: 12. The germline CDR1 and CDR2 sequences are SGDLS and YYNGEE. The CDR3 here is CASSPESGRAIDEQFF. CDR3 nucleotide sequence: TGTGCCAGCAGCCCCGAAAGCGGGAGGGCCATCGATGAGCAGTTCTTC.

This chain connects TRBV19 to TRBJ1-2; weak D call: TRBD1 (5 bases). Trimming left V 5 bases short and J 1 base short, with 14 bases between. Germline V gives CDR1 LNHDA, CDR2 SQIVND (reference sequence). The CDR3 covers 15 residues. The CDR3 sequence is CASSLRDVRNYGYTF. The CDR3 DNA reads as TGTGCCAGTAGTCTCCGGGACGTCCGTAACTATGGCTACACCTTC.